Detailed here is one T cell receptor beta chain. Its antigen is as yet unknown. The data are from a study of persistence of HIV-infected CD4 T cells. Germline V lookup: CDR1 SGHRS, CDR2 YFSETQ. This CDR3 spans 18 amino acids. V dropped 4 bases and J dropped 0; count of bases not matched to a gene: 10. An overlapping HIV-1 Gag peptide pool stimulated these cells at roughly 1 ug/peptide/mL. CD40L-negative CD69-negative CD45RO-high memory CD4+ T cells were sorted as populations depleted of antigen-responding cells. The immunoSEQ assay was version 4, run in survey mode. Assay used: immunoSEQ multiplex PCR; TCRdb lists only in-frame clones, some missing. The repertoire holds around 42,000 clones, with approximately 80% as singletons.

This receptor was obtained from an adult man with HIV who was CMV-seropositive. The chain has TRBV5-1 and TRBJ2-6; 7 bases map to TRBD1. The sequences come from CD4+ T cells sorted from PBMCs after approximately 20-hour stimulation, collected from a patient who received antiretroviral therapy. CDR3 sequence (DNA): TGCGCCAGCAGCGCGACAGGGAGCCCGACCTCTGGGGCCAACGTCCTGACTTTC. Its translation is CASSATGSPTSGANVLTF.